This T cell receptor (beta chain) is drawn from a study of OX40 agonist ivuxolimab in advanced cancers. This table comes from immunoSEQ multiplex PCR, and its TCRdb copy is limited to in-frame clones, with some not included. Of nearly 60,000 clones listed, about 90% were seen once; the top ten hold about 3.3%. Peripheral blood came from all dose cohorts at three timepoints. Turning to this clone: Its specificity is unknown. Other nucleotide sequences from this sample produce the same CDR3.

Study observations and caveats: The study did not work out the antigen specificity of the expanded peripheral T cells. By week 6 at 0.1 to 3.0 mg/kg, blood CD4+ and CD8+ T cells had expanded clonally.

The V gene lost 5 bases and the J gene lost 4 bases, with 15 bases spanning the gap. The CDR3 is 16 amino acids. Germline-derived CDR1 and CDR2 are SGHTA and FQGTGA. This sequence joins TRBV7-3 and TRBJ2-6, with D possibly matching TRBD2 (7 bases). This TCR was sampled from an adult with an advanced solid tumor such as melanoma, head and neck, liver or kidney cancer. The sequenced sample was CD4+ or CD8+ T cells sorted from blood, obtained in a trial of the OX40 agonist ivuxolimab. CDR3 coding DNA: TGTGCCAGCAGCAGCAAAGGGGGGGCGGGGGCCAACGTCCTGACTTTC. It translates to CASSSKGGAGANVLTF.